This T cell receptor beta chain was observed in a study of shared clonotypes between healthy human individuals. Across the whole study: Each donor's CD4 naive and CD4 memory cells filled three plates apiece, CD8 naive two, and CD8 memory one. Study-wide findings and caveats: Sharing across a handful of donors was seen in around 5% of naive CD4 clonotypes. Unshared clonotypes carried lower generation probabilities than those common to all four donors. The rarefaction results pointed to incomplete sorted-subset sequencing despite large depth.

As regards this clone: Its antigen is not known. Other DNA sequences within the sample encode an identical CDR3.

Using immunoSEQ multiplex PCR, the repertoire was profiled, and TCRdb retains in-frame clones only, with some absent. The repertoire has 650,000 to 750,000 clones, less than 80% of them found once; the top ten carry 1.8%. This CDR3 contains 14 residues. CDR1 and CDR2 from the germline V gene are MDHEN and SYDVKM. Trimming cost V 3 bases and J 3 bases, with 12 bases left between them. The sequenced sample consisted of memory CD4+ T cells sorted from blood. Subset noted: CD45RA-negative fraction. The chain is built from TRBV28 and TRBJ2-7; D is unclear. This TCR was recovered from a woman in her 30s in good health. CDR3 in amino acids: CASSFVGRSYEQYF. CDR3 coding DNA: TGTGCCAGCAGTTTCGTAGGACGAAGCTACGAGCAGTACTTC.